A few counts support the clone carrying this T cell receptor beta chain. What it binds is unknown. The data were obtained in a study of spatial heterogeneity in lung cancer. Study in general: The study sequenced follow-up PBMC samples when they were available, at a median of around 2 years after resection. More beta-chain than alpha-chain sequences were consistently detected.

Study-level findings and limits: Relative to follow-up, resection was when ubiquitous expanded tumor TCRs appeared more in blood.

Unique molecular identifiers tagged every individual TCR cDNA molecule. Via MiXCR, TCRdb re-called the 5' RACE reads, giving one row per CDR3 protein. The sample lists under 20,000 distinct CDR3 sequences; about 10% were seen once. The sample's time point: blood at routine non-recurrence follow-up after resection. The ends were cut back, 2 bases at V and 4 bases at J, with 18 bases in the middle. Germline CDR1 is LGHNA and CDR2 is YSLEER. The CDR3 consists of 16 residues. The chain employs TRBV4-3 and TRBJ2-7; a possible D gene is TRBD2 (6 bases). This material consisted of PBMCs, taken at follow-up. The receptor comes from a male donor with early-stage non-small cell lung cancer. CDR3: CASSQMPGVDRYEQYF. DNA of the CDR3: TGCGCCAGCAGCCAAATGCCGGGGGTGGATCGGTACGAGCAGTACTTC.